This TCR beta chain was documented in a study of technical replicates of blood from a few donors. This CDR3 is 18 amino acids long. With 6 bases removed from V and 5 bases from J, the gap between germline ends came to 25 bases. Germline V gene lookup returns CDR1 SGHTA and CDR2 FQGNSA. Method: immunoSEQ multiplex PCR; TCRdb's copy keeps in-frame clones and lacks some. The sample holds about 72,000 clones, about 90% seen once. This clonotype originated in a human donor in good health. Sequences were obtained from T cells isolated from PBMCs. The chain carries TRBV7-2 and TRBJ2-2; tentatively, D is TRBD1 (6 bases). As DNA, the CDR3 is TGTGCCAGCAGACCATACCAAACAGGGATCCCCCGGACCGGGGAGCTGTTTTTT. It codes for CASRPYQTGIPRTGELFF.